The clone carrying this T cell receptor (beta chain) occurred a few times. Its cognate antigen is unknown. The germline CDR1 and CDR2 sequences are SGHRS and YFSETQ. The CDR3 consists of 16 residues. The V and J ends lost 8 bases and 0 bases respectively, with 17 bases between them. This record comes from a study of blood T cells in healthy people across ages. Findings of the study overall: Greater diversity and more naive CD4+ cells were seen in long-lived donors than in aged donors. Across the age range, TCR beta diversity per million T cells fell in a roughly linear way. Researchers judged that diversity estimates from one million T cells fell short of true values.

Alongside a J-beta primer mix, a sample-barcoded 5' primer served in a second PCR lasting roughly 7 to 11 cycles. A 12-random-nucleotide template-switch adaptor tagged each cDNA molecule. TCRdb called the 5' RACE reads again in MiXCR, with one record for every CDR3 protein. The repertoire has 1.5 million to 2 million distinct CDR3 sequences, under 30% of them found once; the top ten carry more than 6%. Specimen: blood. V usage is TRBV5-1 and J usage is TRBJ1-4, with D possibly TRBD1 on 6 matching bases. The TCR was taken from a woman in her 30s in good health. The CDR3 nucleotides are TGCGCCAGGGTTCTGCGGGACATTTCAACTAATGAAAAACTGTTTTTT. Protein: CARVLRDISTNEKLFF.